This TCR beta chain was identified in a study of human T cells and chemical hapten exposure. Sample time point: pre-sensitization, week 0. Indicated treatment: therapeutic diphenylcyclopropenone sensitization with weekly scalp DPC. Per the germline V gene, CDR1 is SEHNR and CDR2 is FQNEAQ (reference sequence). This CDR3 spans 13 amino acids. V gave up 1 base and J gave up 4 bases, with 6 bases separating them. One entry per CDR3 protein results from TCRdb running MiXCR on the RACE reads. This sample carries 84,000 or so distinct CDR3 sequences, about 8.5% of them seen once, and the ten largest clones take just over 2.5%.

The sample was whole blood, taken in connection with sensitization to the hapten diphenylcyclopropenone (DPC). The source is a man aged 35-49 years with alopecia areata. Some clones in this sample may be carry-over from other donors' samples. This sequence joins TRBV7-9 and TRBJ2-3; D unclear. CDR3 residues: CASSLEVADTQYF. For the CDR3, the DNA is TGTGCCAGCAGCTTAGAGGTCGCAGATACGCAGTATTTT.